The TCR beta chain under discussion was sequenced for a study of vaccination and CD4 T cells after COVID-19. About the research overall: Post-COVID samples had a sampling time that fell a median around 100 days after diagnosis (range 35 to 161).

This clonotype is termed medium-sized (0.01 to 0.1%). Its antigen is unidentified. Sequence data for DNA of cultured CD4+ T cells were generated by the Oncomine TCR Beta short-read assay. A single record per CDR3 protein comes from TCRdb applying MiXCR to the PCR reads. This sample has more than 15,000 distinct CDR3 sequences, with 26% found just once. Regarding the study as a whole: Although the median of SARS-CoV-2-reactive clonotypes rose from around 19 to 38, the change was not significant.

Regarding treatment: 10-day PBMC culture with coronavirus spike peptide pools or control peptides (ViraFEST assay). Fresh medium (containing IL-2) replaced half the medium on days 3 and 7. V was cut by 1 base and J by 6 bases, with 7 bases left in between. The V gene's germline CDR1 is SEHNR and CDR2 FQNEAQ (reference sequence). The CDR3 runs to 13 residues. Sequenced input: cultured CD4+ T cells from blood. The clonotype comes from a human donor with COVID-19. V is TRBV7-9 and J is TRBJ1-5; D may be TRBD1 (5 bases). CDR3 sequence: CASSLGGGQPQHF. The CDR3, as DNA: TGTGCCAGCAGCTTAGGGGGGGGTCAGCCCCAGCATTTT. Together with reference TRBV7-9 and TRBJ1-5, the CDR3 gives the full variable domain: DTGVSQNPRHKITKRGQNVTFRCDPISEHNRLYWYRQTLGQGPEFLTYFQNEAQLEKSRLLSDRFSAERPKGSFSTLEIQRTEQGDSAMYLCASSLGGGQPQHFGDGTRLSIL.